This TCR beta chain was recorded in a study of post-analysis software for immune sequencing data. The study's findings and limits: Pronounced co-clustering by F measure was evident among identically batched samples. The study found TRBV5-6, TRBV5-1 and TRBV20-1 among 4 or 5 TRBV segments more frequent in patients than controls. Significantly lower normalized Chao1 diversity was seen in multiple sclerosis patients than in controls.

V was trimmed by 4 bases and J by 6 bases, leaving 18 bases between them. The CDR3 has 16 residues. CDR1 MNHEY and CDR2 SMNVEV come from the germline V gene (reference sequence). In regard to this clonotype: The target antigen is unknown.

TCR beta cDNA libraries had unique molecular identifiers. A population of 1 to 10 million T cells gave rise to about half a million cDNA molecules. TCRdb re-called the PCR reads through MiXCR, storing one row per CDR3 protein. The sample has about 820,000 distinct CDR3 sequences; about 50% are singletons. The chain links TRBV27 to TRBJ2-2, with D possibly TRBD1 on 5 matching bases. Sequencing was performed on blood. This receptor was obtained from a girl aged 5 to 17 with multiple sclerosis. In DNA, the CDR3 is TGTGCCAGCAGTTCACGGACACCGGGCGGCCCCGGGGAGCTGTTTTTT. Its protein is CASSSRTPGGPGELFF.